This record looks at one T cell receptor beta chain sequence and its context. These data originate in a study of T cell changes during pregnancy in multiple sclerosis. The CDR3 has 16 amino acids. Germline V CDR1 and CDR2: SGDLS, YYNGEE. V gave up 0 bases and J gave up 10 bases, with 20 bases separating them. Sequencing used immunoSEQ multiplex PCR; TCRdb keeps in-frame clones, though not all of them. This sample has tens of thousands of clones, with roughly 90% found just once. The chain couples TRBV9 to TRBJ2-1, with D tentatively TRBD2 (6 bases). This TCR was recovered from a female donor with multiple sclerosis, enrolled in a pregnancy study. Sequencing used peripheral blood, obtained in the first trimester of pregnancy. The CDR3 region has the DNA TGTGCCAGCAGCGTAGCTAAGTGGACTGTAGCGGCGGAGCAGTTCTTC. Its translation: CASSVAKWTVAAEQFF. The complete variable domain, with remaining parts taken from reference TRBV9 and TRBJ2-1, reads DSGVTQTPKHLITATGQRVTLRCSPRSGDLSVYWYQQSLDQGLQFLIQYYNGEERAKGNILERFSAQQFPDLHSELNLSSLELGDSALYFCASSVAKWTVAAEQFFGPGTRLTVL.